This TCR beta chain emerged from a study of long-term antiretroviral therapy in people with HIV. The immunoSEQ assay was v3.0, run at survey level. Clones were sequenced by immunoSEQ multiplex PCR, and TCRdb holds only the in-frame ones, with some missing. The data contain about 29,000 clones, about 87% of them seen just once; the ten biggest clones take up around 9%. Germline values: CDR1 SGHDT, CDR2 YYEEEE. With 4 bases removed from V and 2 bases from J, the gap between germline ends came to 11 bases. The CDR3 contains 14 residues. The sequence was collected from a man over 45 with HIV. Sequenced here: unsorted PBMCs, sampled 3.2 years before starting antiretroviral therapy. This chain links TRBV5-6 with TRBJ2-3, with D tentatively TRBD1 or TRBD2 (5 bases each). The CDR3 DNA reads TGTGCCAGCAGCCAGGGAGCCTCCACAGATACGCAGTATTTT. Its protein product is CASSQGASTDTQYF.